Each of the 12 T cell receptor beta chains below was sequenced from the same sample in a study of blood T cell repertoires in COVID-19. Repertoires were generated with immunoSEQ multiplex PCR, while TCRdb's copy carries only in-frame clones and drops some. Of about 330,000 clones in the sample, 87% were seen once. The sample consisted of peripheral blood. The receptors come from a man aged 25 to 40 with COVID-19, enrolled during active disease.

The rearrangement uses TRBV28 and TRBJ2-3; TRBD2 matches at 9 bases. Germline values: CDR1 MDHEN, CDR2 SYDVKM. The CDR3 has 17 residues. The V and J ends lost 1 base and 3 bases, in that order; junction bases with no gene match: 8. CDR3 DNA: TGTGCCAGCAGTTTATTAGGGGCTAGCGGGGCTACAGATACGCAGTATTTT. Its translation: CASSLLGASGATDTQYF.

The chain is built from TRBV19 and TRBJ1-4, with 8 bases matching TRBD1. CDR3 length equals 14 residues. V lost 10 bases to trimming and J lost 0 bases; unmatched junction nucleotides: 4. Germline V lookup: CDR1 LNHDA, CDR2 SQIVND (reference sequence). CDR3 bases: TGTGCCACCAGGGGGCTTGCAACTAATGAAAAACTGTTTTTT. It encodes CATRGLATNEKLFF.

The gene calls are TRBV11-3 and TRBJ1-6, with D uncertain. CDR1 and CDR2 from the germline V gene are SGHNT and YENEEA. The CDR3 contains 13 residues. Trimming cost V 5 bases and J 5 bases, with 7 bases left between them. CDR3 in DNA: TGTGCCAGCAGCCAGGAGGATAATTCACCCCTCCACTTT. This codes for CASSQEDNSPLHF.

V gene TRBV9 combines with J gene TRBJ1-2; TRBD1 matches 7 bases. The V gene end was trimmed by 4 bases and the J gene end by 0 bases; junction bases not matched to a gene: 6. The CDR3 contains 15 residues. CDR1 SGDLS and CDR2 YYNGEE come from the germline V gene. The CDR3 protein is CASSHRQGANYGYTF. The CDR3 DNA follows: TGTGCCAGCAGCCATCGACAGGGCGCTAACTATGGCTACACCTTC.

V gene TRBV6-5 combines with J gene TRBJ1-4, with 10 nucleotides matching TRBD1. This CDR3 region has 14 residues. Germline CDR1 and CDR2: MNHEY and SVGAGI. Trimming cost V 5 bases and J 8 bases; bases outside gene matches: 5. The CDR3 bases are TGTGCCAGCAGTCGTGGACAGGGGGGCGAAAAACTGTTTTTT. Residues: CASSRGQGGEKLFF.

The CDR3 coding sequence is TGCGCCAGCAGCCAAGGGACAGTAACCTACAATGAGCAGTTCTTC. Residues: CASSQGTVTYNEQFF. J is TRBJ2-1 and V is TRBV4-3; TRBD1 is a possible D gene (6 bases). The ends were cut back, 1 base at V and 2 bases at J, with 9 bases in the middle. Germline V gene sequence: CDR1 LGHNA, CDR2 YSLEER. This CDR3 is built from 15 residues.

This clone has just one count. The V call is TRBV6-4, the J call TRBJ2-7; possibly TRBD2 for D (6 bases). Germline CDR1 reads MRHNA; CDR2 reads SNTAGT. The CDR3 length is 12 residues. V was trimmed by 5 bases and J by 3 bases, leaving 8 bases between them. The CDR3 DNA is TGTGCCAGCAGTAGGGAGGACTACGAGCAGTACTTC. As protein: CASSREDYEQYF.

J is TRBJ2-6 and V is TRBV30, with D possibly TRBD1 on 5 matching bases. Germline V gene lookup returns CDR1 GTSNPN and CDR2 SVGIG (reference sequence). The CDR3 sequence is 15 residues long. V lost 3 bases, J lost 2 bases, and 11 bases lay in between. For the CDR3, the DNA is TGTGCCTGGAGCCCAGGACAACCTGGGGCCAACGTCCTGACTTTC. This gives the protein CAWSPGQPGANVLTF.

Turning to this clone: Other DNA sequences in the sample encode the same CDR3. The chain couples TRBV30 to TRBJ1-2, with D perhaps TRBD1 (5 bases). The germline V and J ends were trimmed by 5 bases and 8 bases, with 15 bases remaining between them. CDR1 and CDR2 from the germline V gene are GTSNPN and SVGIG (reference sequence). There are 12 residues in the CDR3. CDR3 protein: CAWSGGLYGYTF. The CDR3 region has the DNA TGTGCCTGGTCTGGGGGGTTGTACGGCTACACCTTC.

V and J are TRBV7-2 and TRBJ1-5; 9 positions agree with TRBD1. Trimming cost V 4 bases and J 6 bases; bases outside gene matches: 10. This CDR3 contains 16 residues. Germline CDR1 and CDR2: SGHTA and FQGNSA. The CDR3 region is CASSYKTGGLSQPQHF. The CDR3 DNA reads as TGTGCCAGCAGCTATAAGACAGGGGGGCTTAGTCAGCCCCAGCATTTT. Full variable domain (remainder filled in from reference TRBV7-2 and TRBJ1-5): GAGVSQSPSNKVTEKGKDVELRCDPISGHTALYWYRQSLGQGLEFLIYFQGNSAPDKSGLPSDRFSAERTGGSVSTLTIQRTQQEDSAVYLCASSYKTGGLSQPQHFGDGTRLSIL.

The genes are TRBV6-5 and TRBJ2-5; 9 nucleotides align to TRBD2. J gave up 4 bases and V 0 bases, and 3 bases lay outside the gene matches. The CDR3 sequence is 15 residues long. Germline V CDR1 and CDR2: MNHEY, SVGAGI. The CDR3 region is CASSYSSGRGETQYF. The CDR3 bases are TGTGCCAGCAGTTACTCTAGCGGGAGAGGAGAGACCCAGTACTTC.

CDR3: CASRRQGSSYEQYF. The DNA of the CDR3 is TGTGCCAGCCGCAGGCAGGGTTCGTCCTACGAGCAGTACTTC. The chain couples TRBV2 to TRBJ2-7, with D tentatively TRBD1 (5 bases). The CDR3 loop spans 14 amino acids. The V end was cut by 8 bases, the J end by 1 base, with 15 bases between. Germline V gene data show CDR1 as SNHLY and CDR2 as FYNNEI.